Detailed here is one T cell receptor (beta chain). The germline CDR1 and CDR2 sequences are ENHRY and SYGVKD. Trimming cost V 3 bases and J 6 bases, with 10 bases left between them. The CDR3 is 13 residues long. The data are from a study of blood T cell repertoires in COVID-19. At the level of the study: The United States, Italy and Spain supplied acute and convalescent COVID-19 samples. Sources were T cells, B-cell-depleted T cells, or PBMCs; the material itself was cDNA or gDNA.

Original analysis: The assay estimated nucleated cells by amplifying reference gene primers. Method: immunoSEQ multiplex PCR; TCRdb's copy keeps in-frame clones and lacks some. V and J calls and clone size are given by that table; D and trimming were obtained from the DNA. The sample includes about 170,000 clones, 70% to 85% seen only once; the top ten take 6.5% to 8.5%. The chain couples TRBV10-3 to TRBJ2-3; the D is unclear. This sequence originates from a woman in her 40s with COVID-19, enrolled during active disease. Sequenced input: peripheral blood. The chain's CDR3 is CAISEIGRDTQYF. The CDR3 nucleotides are TGTGCCATCAGTGAAATTGGGCGCGATACGCAGTATTTT.